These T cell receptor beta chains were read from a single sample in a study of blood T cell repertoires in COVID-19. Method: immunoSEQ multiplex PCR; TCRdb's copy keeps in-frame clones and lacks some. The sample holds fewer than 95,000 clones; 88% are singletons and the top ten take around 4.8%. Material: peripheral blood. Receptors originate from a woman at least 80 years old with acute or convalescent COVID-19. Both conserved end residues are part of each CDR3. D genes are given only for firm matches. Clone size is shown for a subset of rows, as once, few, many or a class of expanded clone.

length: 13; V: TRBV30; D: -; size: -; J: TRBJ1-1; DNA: TGTGCCTGGAGTGTGGCAGGATACACTGAAGCTTTCTTT; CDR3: CAWSVAGYTEAFF
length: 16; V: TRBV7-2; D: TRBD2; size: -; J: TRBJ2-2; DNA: TGTGCCAGCAGCCCCCGACTAGCGGGGGTCACCGGGGAGCTGTTTTTT; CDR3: CASSPRLAGVTGELFF
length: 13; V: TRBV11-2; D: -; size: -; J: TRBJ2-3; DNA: TGTGCCAGCCTGCGGGATTTCACAGATACGCAGTATTTT; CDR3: CASLRDFTDTQYF
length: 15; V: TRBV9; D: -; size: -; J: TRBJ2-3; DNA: TGTGCCAGCAGCGGCACGGACGGACTCACAGATACGCAGTATTTT; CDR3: CASSGTDGLTDTQYF
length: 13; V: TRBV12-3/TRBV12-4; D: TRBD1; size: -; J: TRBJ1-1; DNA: TGTGCCAGCAGTCCTGGGACAGGGGCAGAAGCTTTCTTT; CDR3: CASSPGTGAEAFF
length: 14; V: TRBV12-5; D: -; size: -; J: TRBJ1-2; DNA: TGTGCTAGTGGTTTTTGGGGAGGGAACTATGGCTACACCTTC; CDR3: CASGFWGGNYGYTF
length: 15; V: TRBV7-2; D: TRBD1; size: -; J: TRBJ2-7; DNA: TGTGCCAGCAGCTTAGCGGGACAGTTTACCTACGAGCAGTACTTC; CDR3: CASSLAGQFTYEQYF
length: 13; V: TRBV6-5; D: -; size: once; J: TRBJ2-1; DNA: TGTGCCAGCGGGAGACAAGTGGCCAATGAGCAGTTCTTC; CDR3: CASGRQVANEQFF
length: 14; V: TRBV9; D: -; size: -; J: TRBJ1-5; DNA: TGTGCCAGCAGCGTAGCAGGGGAAAATCAGCCCCAGCATTTT; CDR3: CASSVAGENQPQHF
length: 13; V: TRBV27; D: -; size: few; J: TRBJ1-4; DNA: TGTGCCAGCAGTGCCCGGGACATCGAAAAACTGTTTTTT; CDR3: CASSARDIEKLFF
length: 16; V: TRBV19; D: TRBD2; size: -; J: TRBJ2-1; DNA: TGTGCCAGTAGTACCGCGAGCGGGAGCGGGTACAATGAGCAGTTCTTC; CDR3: CASSTASGSGYNEQFF
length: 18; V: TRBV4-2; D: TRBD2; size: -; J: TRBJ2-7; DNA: TGTGCCAGCAGCCAAGATACGGCTAGCGGGGGCCTAGGGTACGAGCAGTACTTC; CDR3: CASSQDTASGGLGYEQYF
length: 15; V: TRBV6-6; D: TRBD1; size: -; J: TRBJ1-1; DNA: TGTGCCAGCAGATATCCCGGGACAGGGAACACTGAAGCTTTCTTT; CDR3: CASRYPGTGNTEAFF
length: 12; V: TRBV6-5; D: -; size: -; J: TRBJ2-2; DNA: TGTGCCAGCAGGACAAACACCGGGGAGCTGTTTTTT; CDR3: CASRTNTGELFF
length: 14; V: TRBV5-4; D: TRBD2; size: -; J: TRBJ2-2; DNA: TGTGCCAGCAGTTCCGGACCGGGGGGCGGGGAGCTGTTTTTT; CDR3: CASSSGPGGGELFF
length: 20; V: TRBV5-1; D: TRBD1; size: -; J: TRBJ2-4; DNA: TGCGCCAGCAGCTTTGACCCGGGACAGGGTAGTTCTAAAGCCAAAAACATTCAGTACTTC; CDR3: CASSFDPGQGSSKAKNIQYF
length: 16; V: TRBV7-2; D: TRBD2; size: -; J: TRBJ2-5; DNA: TGTGCCAGCAGCCTCGGACTAGCGGGGGGTGCGGGGACCCAGTACTTC; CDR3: CASSLGLAGGAGTQYF
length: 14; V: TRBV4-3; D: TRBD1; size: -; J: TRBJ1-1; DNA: TGCGCCAGCAGCCAAGATGCAGGGGGCACTGAAGCTTTCTTT; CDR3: CASSQDAGGTEAFF
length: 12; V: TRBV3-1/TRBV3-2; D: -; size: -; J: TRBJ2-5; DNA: TGTGCCAGCAGCCCGTCCCAAGAGACCCAGTACTTC; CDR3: CASSPSQETQYF
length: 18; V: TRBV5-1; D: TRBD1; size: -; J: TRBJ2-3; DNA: TGCGCCAGCAGCGTGGGACAGGGGGCGGAATTGGGCACAGATACGCAGTATTTT; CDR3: CASSVGQGAELGTDTQYF
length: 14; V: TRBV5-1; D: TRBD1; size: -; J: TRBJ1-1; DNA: TGCGCCAGCGGGAGAGATGACAGGGCACCTGAAGCTTTCTTT; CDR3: CASGRDDRAPEAFF
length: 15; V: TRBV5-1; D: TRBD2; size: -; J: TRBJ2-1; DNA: TGCGCCAGCAGAGTTGGGACTAGCGGGAGCGGTGAGCAGTTCTTC; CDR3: CASRVGTSGSGEQFF
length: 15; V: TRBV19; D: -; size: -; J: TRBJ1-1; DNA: TGTGCCAGTAACTACAGGGCTCCTATGAACACTGAAGCTTTCTTT; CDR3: CASNYRAPMNTEAFF
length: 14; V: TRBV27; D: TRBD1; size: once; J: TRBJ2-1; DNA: TGTGCCAGCAGACCTGGGACAGGGGGCGATGAGCAGTTCTTC; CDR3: CASRPGTGGDEQFF
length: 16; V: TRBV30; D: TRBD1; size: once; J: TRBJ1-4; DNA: TGTGCCTGGAGTGCGATCGGGACAGGGGGCAGAGAAAAACTGTTTTTT; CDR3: CAWSAIGTGGREKLFF
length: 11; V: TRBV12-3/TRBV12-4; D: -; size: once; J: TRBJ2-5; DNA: TGTGCCAGCAGCTCCCGAGAGACCCAGTACTTC; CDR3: CASSSRETQYF
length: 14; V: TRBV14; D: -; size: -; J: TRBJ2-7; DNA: TGTGCCAGCAGCCAAGAACAGGTCTCCTACGAGCAGTACTTC; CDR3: CASSQEQVSYEQYF
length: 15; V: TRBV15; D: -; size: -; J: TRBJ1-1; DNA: TGTGCCACCAGCAGGACGGACAATTGGGACACTGAAGCTTTCTTT; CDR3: CATSRTDNWDTEAFF
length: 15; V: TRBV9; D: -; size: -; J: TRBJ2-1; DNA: TGTGCCAGCAGCGTAGGTTTTAGCTCCTACAATGAGCAGTTCTTC; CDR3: CASSVGFSSYNEQFF
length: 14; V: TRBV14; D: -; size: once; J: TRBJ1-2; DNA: TGTGCCAGCAGCCAACTCGTCCTTAACTATGGCTACACCTTC; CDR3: CASSQLVLNYGYTF
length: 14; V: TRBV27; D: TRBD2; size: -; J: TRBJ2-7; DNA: TGTGCCAGCAGTTTCCTAGCGGGAGGTGGGGAGCAGTACTTC; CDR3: CASSFLAGGGEQYF
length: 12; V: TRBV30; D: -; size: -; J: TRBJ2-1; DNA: TGTGCCTGGAGGTTCCCGCGGGATGAGCAGTTCTTC; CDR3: CAWRFPRDEQFF
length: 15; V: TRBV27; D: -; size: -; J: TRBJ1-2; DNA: TGTGCCAGCAGTTCTTATTCTTCGGGACTCTATGGCTACACCTTC; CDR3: CASSSYSSGLYGYTF
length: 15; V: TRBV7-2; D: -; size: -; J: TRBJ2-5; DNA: TGTGCCAGCAGCTTAGTTGGCAGGGTAGAAGAGACCCAGTACTTC; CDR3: CASSLVGRVEETQYF
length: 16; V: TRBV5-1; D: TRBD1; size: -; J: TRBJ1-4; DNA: TGCGCCAGCAGCTTCATTTCGACAGGGAACGGAGAAAAACTGTTTTTT; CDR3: CASSFISTGNGEKLFF
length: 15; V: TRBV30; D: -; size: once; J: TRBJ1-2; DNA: TGTGCCTGGAGTAGTCCACCCCGGAGGAGCTATGGCTACACCTTC; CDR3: CAWSSPPRRSYGYTF
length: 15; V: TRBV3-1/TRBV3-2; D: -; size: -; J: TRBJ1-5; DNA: TGTGCCAGCAGCTTAACATCAGGGAGCAATCAGCCCCAGCATTTT; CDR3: CASSLTSGSNQPQHF
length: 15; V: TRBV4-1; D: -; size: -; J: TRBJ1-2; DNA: TGCGCCAGCAGCCAAGCTGGCGGAGGAACCTATGGCTACACCTTC; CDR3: CASSQAGGGTYGYTF
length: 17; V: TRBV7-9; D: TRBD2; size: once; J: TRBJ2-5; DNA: TGTGCCAGCAGCTTAGTAGTGGGAACTAGCGGGGAAGAGACCCAGTACTTC; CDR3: CASSLVVGTSGEETQYF
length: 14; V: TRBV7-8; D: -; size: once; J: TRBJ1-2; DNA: TGTGCCAGCAGCCCAGGGGCAGCCAGAAATGGCTACACCTTC; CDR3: CASSPGAARNGYTF
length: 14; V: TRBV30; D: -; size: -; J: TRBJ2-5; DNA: TGTGCCTGGAGCCAACAACAGGGCCGGGGGACCCAGTACTTC; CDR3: CAWSQQQGRGTQYF
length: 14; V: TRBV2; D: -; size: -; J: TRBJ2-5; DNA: TGTGCCAGCAGTGGTAGCACAGGGCGAGAGACCCAGTACTTC; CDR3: CASSGSTGRETQYF
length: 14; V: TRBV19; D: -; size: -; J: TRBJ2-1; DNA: TGTGCCAGTAGTATCCGCGGGGCGTACAATGAGCAGTTCTTC; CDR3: CASSIRGAYNEQFF
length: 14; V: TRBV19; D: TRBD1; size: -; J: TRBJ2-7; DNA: TGTGCCAGTTCCCCGGGACAGTCGTTTTACGAGCAGTACTTC; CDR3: CASSPGQSFYEQYF
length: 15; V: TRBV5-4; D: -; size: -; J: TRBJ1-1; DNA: TGTGCCAGCAGCCCTGGGGGCACACTGAACACTGAAGCTTTCTTT; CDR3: CASSPGGTLNTEAFF
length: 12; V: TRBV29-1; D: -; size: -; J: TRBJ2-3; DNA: TGCAGCGCCTCGGAGGGTATAGATACGCAGTATTTT; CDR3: CSASEGIDTQYF
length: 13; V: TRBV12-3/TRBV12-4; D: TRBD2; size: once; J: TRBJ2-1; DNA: TGTGCCAGCAGTCCCGGACTAGGCTATGAGCAGTTCTTC; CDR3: CASSPGLGYEQFF
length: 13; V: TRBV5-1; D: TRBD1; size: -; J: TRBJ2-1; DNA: TGCGCCAGCAGACTTACAGGGGGCTACGAGCAGTTCTTC; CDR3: CASRLTGGYEQFF
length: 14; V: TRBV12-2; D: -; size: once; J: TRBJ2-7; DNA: TGTGCAAGTCGCTCTACCCATACAGGGACCGTGCAGTACTTC; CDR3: CASRSTHTGTVQYF
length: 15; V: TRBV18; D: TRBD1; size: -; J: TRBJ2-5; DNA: TGTGCCAGCTCACCAAGGACAGGAGCGCCGGGGACCCAGTACTTC; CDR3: CASSPRTGAPGTQYF
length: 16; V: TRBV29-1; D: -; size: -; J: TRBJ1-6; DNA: TGCAGCGTTGTGGTAGGGAGGACCTCCTATAATTCACCCCTCCACTTT; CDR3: CSVVVGRTSYNSPLHF
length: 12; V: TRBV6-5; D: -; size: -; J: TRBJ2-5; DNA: TGTGCCAGCAGTCGACGGGAAGAGACCCAGTACTTC; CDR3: CASSRREETQYF
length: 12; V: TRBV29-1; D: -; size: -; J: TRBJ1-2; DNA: TGCAGCGTTGCCGTGGACAGCTATGGCTACACCTTC; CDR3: CSVAVDSYGYTF